This T cell receptor (beta chain) appears in the sequencing data of a study of blood T cell repertoires in COVID-19. TCRdb's table, derived via immunoSEQ multiplex PCR, lists solely in-frame clones and lacks some. The table has about 250,000 clones, around 83% seen once. Between the trimmed V and J ends, which lost 1 base and 3 bases, there was a span of 10 bases. Germline V lookup: CDR1 LGHDT, CDR2 YNNKEL (reference sequence). The CDR3 is made up of 16 amino acids. The sequence was obtained from an older man with acute or convalescent COVID-19. The J gene is TRBJ1-6, the V gene TRBV3-1 (or the pseudogene TRBV3-2); D perhaps matches TRBD1 (5 bases). Material: peripheral blood. CDR3 in DNA: TGTGCCAGCAGCCAAGGTCCAGGGCTCTATAATTCACCCCTCCACTTT. Translated: CASSQGPGLYNSPLHF.